Sequencing of this T cell receptor beta chain was carried out in a study of blood T cell repertoires in COVID-19. TCRdb's copy holds only in-frame clones and misses some; the assay was immunoSEQ multiplex PCR. The sample holds around 150,000 clones, approximately 83% seen once. Germline V lookup: CDR1 LGHNA, CDR2 YSLEER. The CDR3 spans 16 residues. J gave up 1 base and V 4 bases, and 4 bases lay outside the gene matches. Material for sequencing was peripheral blood. V usage is TRBV4-3 and J usage is TRBJ2-2, with 9 bases identical to TRBD2. The sequence was collected from a man between 65 and 85 years old with acute or convalescent COVID-19. The CDR3 protein is CASSPNSGRNTGELFF. The CDR3 coding sequence is TGCGCCAGCAGCCCAAATAGCGGGAGGAACACCGGGGAGCTGTTTTTT.